Listed below are T cell receptor beta chains from one sample, sequenced in a study of blood T cell repertoires in COVID-19. This table comes from immunoSEQ multiplex PCR, and its TCRdb copy is limited to in-frame clones, with some not included. The sample records a few hundred thousand clones, about nine tenths being singletons. Sequencing used peripheral blood. The receptor set was obtained from a man in his late teens or twenties with active or convalescent COVID-19. Both conserved end residues are part of each CDR3.

v_gene: TRBV2; j_gene: TRBJ1-2; len: 13; CDR3aa: CASSDDSTQGYTF
v_gene: TRBV7-8; j_gene: TRBJ2-5; len: 14; CDR3aa: CASSFTTGEETQYF
v_gene: TRBV7-9; j_gene: TRBJ2-7; len: 17; CDR3aa: CASSLGPGTSSSYEQYF
v_gene: TRBV11-2; j_gene: TRBJ2-2; len: 17; CDR3aa: CASSTMTWGRNTGELFF
v_gene: TRBV5-1; j_gene: TRBJ1-2; len: 14; CDR3aa: CASSIATGSYGYTF
v_gene: TRBV6-1; j_gene: TRBJ1-1; len: 12; CDR3aa: CASSPPRAGLFF
v_gene: TRBV6-2/TRBV6-3; j_gene: TRBJ2-1; len: 13; CDR3aa: CASSYYLPGLQFF
v_gene: TRBV28; j_gene: TRBJ2-3; len: 16; CDR3aa: CASSGRIIQGADTQYF
v_gene: TRBV25-1; j_gene: TRBJ1-4; len: 16; CDR3aa: CASSDHPRTGEEKLFF
v_gene: TRBV28; j_gene: TRBJ2-1; len: 17; CDR3aa: CASSSGLAGGWVNEQFF
v_gene: TRBV9; j_gene: TRBJ1-2; len: 16; CDR3aa: CASSVGRGALNYGYTF
v_gene: TRBV2; j_gene: TRBJ2-7; len: 15; CDR3aa: CASSGDRANSYEQYF
v_gene: TRBV18; j_gene: TRBJ1-1; len: 15; CDR3aa: CASSPVGTTNTEAFF
v_gene: TRBV29-1; j_gene: TRBJ2-7; len: 16; CDR3aa: CSVRGMGRDPSYEQYF
v_gene: TRBV14; j_gene: TRBJ1-1; len: 14; CDR3aa: CASSQVLGDTEAFF
v_gene: TRBV4-1; j_gene: TRBJ2-1; len: 18; CDR3aa: CASSQVGGGGPPYNEQFF
v_gene: TRBV20-1; j_gene: TRBJ1-6; len: 14; CDR3aa: CSASVNTNNSPLHF
v_gene: TRBV27; j_gene: TRBJ2-1; len: 16; CDR3aa: CASSLFRGSSYNEQFF
v_gene: TRBV6-5; j_gene: TRBJ2-5; len: 15; CDR3aa: CASSYSNRPRETQYF
v_gene: TRBV27; j_gene: TRBJ1-5; len: 14; CDR3aa: CASSLSGSNQPQHF
v_gene: TRBV2; j_gene: TRBJ2-1; len: 14; CDR3aa: CASNGRSTYNEQFF
v_gene: TRBV28; j_gene: TRBJ2-3; len: 16; CDR3aa: CASSLSTSGGTDTQYF
v_gene: TRBV5-1; j_gene: TRBJ2-7; len: 13; CDR3aa: CASSLGLTYEQYF
v_gene: TRBV6-2/TRBV6-3; j_gene: TRBJ2-2; len: 17; CDR3aa: CASSPGTGTVPTGELFF
v_gene: TRBV4-1; j_gene: TRBJ1-3; len: 14; CDR3aa: CASSNSGAGNTIYF